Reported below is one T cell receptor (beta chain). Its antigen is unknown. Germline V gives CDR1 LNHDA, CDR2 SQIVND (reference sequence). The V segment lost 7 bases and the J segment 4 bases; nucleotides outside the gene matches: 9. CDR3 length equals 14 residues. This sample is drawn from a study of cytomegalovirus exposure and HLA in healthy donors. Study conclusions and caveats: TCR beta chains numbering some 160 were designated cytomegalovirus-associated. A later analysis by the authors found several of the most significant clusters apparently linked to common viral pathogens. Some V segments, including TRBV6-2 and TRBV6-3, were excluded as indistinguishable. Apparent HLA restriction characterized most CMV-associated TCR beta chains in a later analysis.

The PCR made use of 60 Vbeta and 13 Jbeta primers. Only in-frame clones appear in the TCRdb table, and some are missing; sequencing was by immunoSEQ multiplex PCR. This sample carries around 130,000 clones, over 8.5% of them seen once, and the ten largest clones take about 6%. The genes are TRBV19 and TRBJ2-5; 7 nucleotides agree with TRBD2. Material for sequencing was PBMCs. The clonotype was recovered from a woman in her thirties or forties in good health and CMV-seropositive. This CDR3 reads CASTSGGSRETQYF. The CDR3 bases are TGTGCCAGTACCTCGGGAGGCTCTCGAGAGACCCAGTACTTC.